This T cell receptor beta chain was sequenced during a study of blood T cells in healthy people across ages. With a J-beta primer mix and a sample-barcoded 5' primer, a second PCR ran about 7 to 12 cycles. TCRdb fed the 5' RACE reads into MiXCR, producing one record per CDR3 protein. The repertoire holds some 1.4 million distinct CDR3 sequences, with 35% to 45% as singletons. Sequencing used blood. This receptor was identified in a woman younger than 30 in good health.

DNA of the CDR3: TGCAGTGTGGGGGGTTCGCGGGGGACGGTTAATCAGCCCCAGCATTTT. It is translated as CSVGGSRGTVNQPQHF. The chain couples TRBV20-1 to TRBJ1-5; TRBD1 is a possible D gene (5 bases). V lost 7 bases and J lost 4, with 23 bases in between. CDR3 length: 16 residues. Germline V gives CDR1 DFQATT, CDR2 SNEGSKA (reference sequence).